This T cell receptor (beta chain) emerged from a study of human T cells and chemical hapten exposure. Study at large: Upper-back patches of 0.01% DPC were read at 6 days.

Time point described: patch test 2, 6 weeks after DPC sensitization. Treatment given: therapeutic diphenylcyclopropenone sensitization with weekly scalp DPC. The authors' processing: Samples had a median of around 88,000 TCRs, ranging 23,224 to 690,600. MiXCR was run by TCRdb on the RACE reads, yielding one entry per CDR3 protein. The V and J calls were not made by the authors but by TCRdb's processing. The sample comprises about 69,000 distinct CDR3 sequences, about 9.4% of which are singletons, and around 6.8% rests with the top ten. The ends were cut back, 3 bases at V and 4 bases at J, with 12 bases in the middle. The CDR3 runs 14 residues.

The material sequenced was whole blood, taken in connection with sensitization to the hapten diphenylcyclopropenone (DPC). The TCR originated in a woman between 50 and 59 years old with alopecia areata. Some clones in this sample may be carry-over from other donors' samples. The chain uses TRBV12-3 or TRBV12-4 and TRBJ2-5; D possibly corresponds to TRBD2 (5 bases). The CDR3 region has the DNA TGTGCCAGCAGTTTGGGCCTAGCTTTAGAGACCCAGTACTTC. Encoded protein: CASSLGLALETQYF.